Below are 12 T cell receptor beta chains sequenced from a single sample in a study of T cells expressing NK-cell markers. Using the 5' RACE reads, TCRdb records one entry per CDR3 protein without DNA. The repertoire table contains about 110,000 distinct CDR3 sequences. The sequencing input was blood T cells: a sorted CD56 or NKG2C T cell subset, CD4+ or CD8+ T cells, or bulk PBMC T cells (not recorded which). These receptors all stem from a woman between 18 and 69 years old in good health.

The chain has TRBV7-9 and TRBJ2-1. The CDR3 is 16 residues long. Per the germline V gene, CDR1 is SEHNR and CDR2 is FQNEAQ (reference sequence). CDR3 sequence: CASSLVDRGSYNEQFF.

The chain is built from TRBV6-5 and TRBJ2-4; TCRdb names TRBD1, which stays unverified in the absence of DNA. In germline, CDR1 is MNHEY, CDR2 SVGAGI. This CDR3 contains 13 residues. Here the CDR3 reads CASSSGGWDIQYF.

The rearrangement uses TRBV12-3 or TRBV12-4 and TRBJ2-7; as DNA is missing, the TRBD1 call by TCRdb cannot be tested. CDR3 length: 14 amino acids. CDR3 sequence: CASTLGGRGGFEHF.

This sequence joins TRBV10-2 and TRBJ2-2. This CDR3 is 12 amino acids long. Per the germline V gene, CDR1 is WSHSY and CDR2 is SAAADI. CDR3 residues: CASSEMPGELFF.

The chain uses TRBV6-1 and TRBJ1-5. This CDR3 has 14 residues. Germline V gene sequence: CDR1 MNHNS, CDR2 SASEGT. The CDR3 region is CASRPAGSNQPQHF.

CDR3 amino acids: CSVANYQETQYF. The gene calls are TRBV29-1 and TRBJ2-5. Per germline, CDR1 SQVTM and CDR2 ANQGSEA. The CDR3 runs to 12 residues. Based on the CDR3 plus reference TRBV29-1 and TRBJ2-5, the full variable domain is SAVISQKPSRDICQRGTSLTIQCQVDSQVTMMFWYRQQPGQSLTLIATANQGSEATYESGFVIDKFPISRPNLTFSTLTVSNMSPEDSSIYLCSVANYQETQYFGPGTRLLVL.

V and J are TRBV15 and TRBJ2-1; the D call from TCRdb, TRBD1, cannot be confirmed without DNA. From germline, CDR1 is LNHNV and CDR2 YYDKDF (reference sequence). CDR3 length: 12 amino acids. This CDR3 reads CATSPGLNEQFF.

The chain couples TRBV5-1 to TRBJ2-7; TCRdb returns TRBD1, unconfirmable since there is no DNA. This CDR3 has 17 residues. Germline V gene sequence: CDR1 SGHRS, CDR2 YFSETQ. CDR3: CASSPLPPGTGYYEQYF.

The chain's CDR3 is CATGTSKVLAALNTGELFF. The chain joins TRBV19 to TRBJ2-2; TCRdb outputs TRBD2, but without DNA this stays unchecked. Per germline, CDR1 LNHDA and CDR2 SQIVND (reference sequence). This CDR3 spans 19 amino acids.

V usage is TRBV4-2 and J usage is TRBJ2-3; TCRdb picks TRBD2, but there is no DNA to check that call. The CDR3 covers 18 residues. CDR1 is LGHNA, CDR2 YNFKEQ, per germline. CDR3 protein: CASSQDKGAGGLGDTQYF.

The chain employs TRBV5-5 and TRBJ2-3; no DNA is available, so the TRBD1 call from TCRdb remains unchecked. The CDR3 totals 14 residues. Germline V gene sequence: CDR1 SGHKS, CDR2 YYEKEE (reference sequence). This chain's CDR3 is CASSLVVGGDTQYF.

The chain employs TRBV30 and TRBJ1-2. This CDR3 has 14 amino acids. The germline V gene has CDR1 GTSNPN and CDR2 SVGIG (reference sequence). The CDR3 region is CAWTLTISNYGYTF.